This entry features one TCR beta chain sequence. Germline V gene sequence: CDR1 MGHRA, CDR2 YSYEKL. Trimming at V came to 1 base and at J to 8 bases, leaving 14 bases not matched to a gene. This CDR3 spans 17 amino acids. This sample is drawn from a study of blood T cell repertoires in COVID-19. Study-wide background: Acute and convalescent COVID-19 specimens originated in the United States, Italy and Spain. The analysed material was cDNA or gDNA that came from T cells, B-cell-depleted T cells, or PBMCs.

Original data processing: Amplification of reference gene primers was used by the study to estimate nucleated cell counts. TCRdb keeps only in-frame clones here, not all; method: immunoSEQ multiplex PCR. V, J and clone size are those of that table, while D and trimming were read from the DNA. The sample has some 200,000 clones, roughly 86% seen once; the top ten hold 7% to 7.5%. Sequencing was carried out using peripheral blood. This sequence was found in an elderly woman in a cohort sampled during active or convalescent COVID-19. V and J are TRBV4-1 and TRBJ2-1; 7 positions agree with TRBD2. Here the CDR3 reads CASSQGLRGGIFYEQFF. The DNA of the CDR3 is TGCGCCAGCAGCCAAGGGCTAAGGGGAGGGATCTTCTATGAGCAGTTCTTC.